This is a list of T cell receptor beta chains from one sample in a study of control samples from healthy donors and cancer patients. Produced via immunoSEQ multiplex PCR; TCRdb's table is partial and in-frame only. This repertoire shows around 120,000 clones, about 87% found once; its top ten account for roughly 3.4%. Sequences were obtained from blood. The origin of the receptors is a man aged 40-49 years in good health. Each CDR3 is given with its conserved first and last residue. The D gene is left open where the match is weak. Clone sizes are given selectively: once, few, many, or a class where the clone is expanded.

V: TRBV5-5
size: NA
J: TRBJ1-1
D: NA
DNA: TGTGCCAGCAGCTTAACAGCGGACACTGAAGCTTTCTTT
CDR3: CASSLTADTEAFF

V: TRBV19
size: NA
J: TRBJ2-1
D: TRBD2
DNA: TGTGCCAGTAGCCACGGGGGGGGGATGATAAGTGAGCAGTTCTTC
CDR3: CASSHGGGMISEQFF

V: TRBV9
size: once
J: TRBJ2-2
D: NA
DNA: TGTGCCAGCAGCGGAGAAAGAGCCGGGGAGCTGTTTTTT
CDR3: CASSGERAGELFF

V: TRBV5-1
size: once
J: TRBJ1-2
D: NA
DNA: TGCGCCAGCAGCGACGCTACCAACTATGGCTACACCTTC
CDR3: CASSDATNYGYTF

V: TRBV30
size: NA
J: TRBJ1-1
D: NA
DNA: TGTGCCTGGACCCCCCCCTTGGCGAACACTGAAGCTTTCTTT
CDR3: CAWTPPLANTEAFF

V: TRBV7-9
size: few
J: TRBJ1-2
D: NA
DNA: TGTGCCAGCAGCTTAGCGGTTGGTTACGGCTACACCTTC
CDR3: CASSLAVGYGYTF

V: TRBV18
size: NA
J: TRBJ1-2
D: TRBD1
DNA: TGTGCCAGCTCACCAGCAGGGGGCGCTATCTACACCTTC
CDR3: CASSPAGGAIYTF

V: TRBV7-2
size: NA
J: TRBJ2-5
D: TRBD2
DNA: TGTGCCAGCAGCCCCGGGGTAGCGGGGGGCTGGGAGACCCAGTACTTC
CDR3: CASSPGVAGGWETQYF

V: TRBV6-4
size: few
J: TRBJ2-3
D: TRBD2
DNA: TGTGCCAGCAGTGACTCGACGGGGGGGCCGTCAGATACGCAGTATTTT
CDR3: CASSDSTGGPSDTQYF

V: TRBV19
size: NA
J: TRBJ2-5
D: NA
DNA: TGTGCCAGTAGTATGAGGGAGACCCAGTACTTC
CDR3: CASSMRETQYF

V: TRBV7-8
size: once
J: TRBJ1-2
D: NA
DNA: TGTGCCAGCAGCCATGGGATATTAGGGGACTCCTCAAACTATGGCTACACCTTC
CDR3: CASSHGILGDSSNYGYTF

V: TRBV2
size: NA
J: TRBJ2-3
D: NA
DNA: TGTGCCAGCAGTGAACTCATCGAGAATACGCAGTATTTT
CDR3: CASSELIENTQYF

V: TRBV2
size: NA
J: TRBJ1-5
D: NA
DNA: TGTGCCAGCAGCCCCAGAGGGGGTGGCAATCAGCCCCAGCATTTT
CDR3: CASSPRGGGNQPQHF

V: TRBV30
size: NA
J: TRBJ2-1
D: TRBD1
DNA: TGTGCCTGGAGTGTACGAGGGACAGTGGACAATGAGCAGTTCTTC
CDR3: CAWSVRGTVDNEQFF

V: TRBV7-4
size: NA
J: TRBJ2-7
D: TRBD1
DNA: TGTGCCAGCAGCTTAGAACAGGGGCCGACCTCCTACGAGCAGTACTTC
CDR3: CASSLEQGPTSYEQYF

V: TRBV7-2
size: NA
J: TRBJ2-7
D: TRBD2
DNA: TGTGCCAGCAGCTCGAACTGGGCGGGGGGGCTCAGCGAGCAGTACTTC
CDR3: CASSSNWAGGLSEQYF

V: TRBV19
size: NA
J: TRBJ2-7
D: TRBD1
DNA: TGTGCCAGTAGTACGACAGGGGGCGAATCCTACGAGCAGTACTTC
CDR3: CASSTTGGESYEQYF

V: TRBV29-1
size: NA
J: TRBJ1-1
D: NA
DNA: TGCAGCGTTGTGGACAGACTTATGAACACTGAAGCTTTCTTT
CDR3: CSVVDRLMNTEAFF

V: TRBV28
size: NA
J: TRBJ1-5
D: NA
DNA: TGTGCCAGCAGTCCTCCGGACCGAAGCAATCAGCCCCAGCATTTT
CDR3: CASSPPDRSNQPQHF

V: TRBV2
size: NA
J: TRBJ2-7
D: TRBD1
DNA: TGTGCCAGCAGTGAAATGTGGGACAGGGAAGGAGAGCAGTACTTC
CDR3: CASSEMWDREGEQYF

V: TRBV14
size: NA
J: TRBJ1-6
D: TRBD1
DNA: TGTGCCAGCAGGAAAACAGGGGGCGCACCTAATTCACCCCTCCACTTT
CDR3: CASRKTGGAPNSPLHF

V: TRBV5-1
size: NA
J: TRBJ2-1
D: NA
DNA: TGCGCCAGCAGCTTGGAGGTGGGGACCTACAATGAGCAGTTCTTC
CDR3: CASSLEVGTYNEQFF

V: TRBV4-3
size: NA
J: TRBJ1-2
D: NA
DNA: TGCGCCAGCAGCCAAGATTATCGGGGTAACTATGGCTACACCTTC
CDR3: CASSQDYRGNYGYTF

V: TRBV19
size: NA
J: TRBJ2-6
D: NA
DNA: TGTGCCAGTAGTCCCCTCGTTGGGGCCAACGTCCTGACTTTC
CDR3: CASSPLVGANVLTF

V: TRBV27
size: NA
J: TRBJ1-2
D: NA
DNA: TGTGCCAGCAGGCCCCGGGCAAATAACTATGGCTACACCTTC
CDR3: CASRPRANNYGYTF

V: TRBV15
size: once
J: TRBJ2-7
D: TRBD1
DNA: TGTGCCACCAGCCAGACAGGGTCGGGTGAGCAGTACTTC
CDR3: CATSQTGSGEQYF

V: TRBV24-1
size: NA
J: TRBJ2-7
D: NA
DNA: TGTGCCACCAGTGATCCATTTGGGGAGCAGTACTTC
CDR3: CATSDPFGEQYF

V: TRBV18
size: few
J: TRBJ2-3
D: TRBD1
DNA: TGTGCCAGCTCACCGGGACAGGGGGAATATACGCAGTATTTT
CDR3: CASSPGQGEYTQYF

V: TRBV19
size: NA
J: TRBJ1-1
D: TRBD1
DNA: TGTGCCAGTAGTCCCGGGACAGGATTGAACACTGAAGCTTTCTTT
CDR3: CASSPGTGLNTEAFF

V: TRBV29-1
size: NA
J: TRBJ2-5
D: TRBD2
DNA: TGCAGCGTTCGGACTAGCTCAGAGACCCAGTACTTC
CDR3: CSVRTSSETQYF

V: TRBV30
size: NA
J: TRBJ1-2
D: NA
DNA: TGTGCCTGGAGTGAAATTCTTACGAGCGGCTACACCTTC
CDR3: CAWSEILTSGYTF

V: TRBV25-1
size: NA
J: TRBJ1-3
D: NA
DNA: TGTGCCAGCAGAAAAGCAGGGTCTGGAAACACCATATATTTT
CDR3: CASRKAGSGNTIYF

V: TRBV7-2
size: NA
J: TRBJ2-7
D: NA
DNA: TGTGCCAGCAGCTTAGTCGTTGTGGGGGTCGAGCAGTACTTC
CDR3: CASSLVVVGVEQYF

V: TRBV28
size: NA
J: TRBJ1-4
D: NA
DNA: TGTGCCAGCAGCTCCGACAGCGAAAAACTGTTTTTT
CDR3: CASSSDSEKLFF

V: TRBV14
size: NA
J: TRBJ2-7
D: NA
DNA: TGTGCCAGCAGCCCTAGGGCCGGGACCGACTACGAGCAGTACTTC
CDR3: CASSPRAGTDYEQYF

V: TRBV5-1
size: NA
J: TRBJ2-7
D: TRBD1
DNA: TGCGCCAGCAGCCCTTTGACAGGGGGCTACGAGCAGTACTTC
CDR3: CASSPLTGGYEQYF

V: TRBV11-3
size: NA
J: TRBJ2-5
D: NA
DNA: TGTGCCAGCAGCGGGGGGCCACAAGAGACCCAGTACTTC
CDR3: CASSGGPQETQYF

V: TRBV7-2
size: NA
J: TRBJ2-7
D: NA
DNA: TGTGCCAGCAGCAGCACAGGGAGCTACGAGCAGTACTTC
CDR3: CASSSTGSYEQYF

V: TRBV19
size: NA
J: TRBJ1-1
D: NA
DNA: TGTGCCAGTAGTAGCGGAGGGTTAGGGACTGAAGCTTTCTTT
CDR3: CASSSGGLGTEAFF

V: TRBV21-1
size: NA
J: TRBJ1-2
D: NA
DNA: TGTGCCAGCAGCAAGTCAGGGCCCCACCCCTATGGCTACACCTTC
CDR3: CASSKSGPHPYGYTF

V: TRBV24-1
size: NA
J: TRBJ2-7
D: TRBD1
DNA: TGTGCCACCAGCAACAGGGGCGAGCAGTACTTC
CDR3: CATSNRGEQYF

V: TRBV7-9
size: NA
J: TRBJ1-6
D: NA
DNA: TGTGCCAGCAGCGAGAGAAGCAGCTCCTATAATTCACCCCTCCACTTT
CDR3: CASSERSSSYNSPLHF

V: TRBV30
size: NA
J: TRBJ1-6
D: NA
DNA: TGTGCCTGGAGTGGACAGACTTACTCACCCCTCCACTTT
CDR3: CAWSGQTYSPLHF

V: TRBV7-9
size: NA
J: TRBJ1-2
D: NA
DNA: TGTGCCAGCAGGACCCAGAGGTCCTATGGCTACACCTTC
CDR3: CASRTQRSYGYTF